This TCR beta chain was sequenced for a study of early T cells in non-severe SARS-CoV-2 infection. Across the study: RNA in bulk from unsorted whole blood was sequenced, and chains were unpaired. Study findings and constraints: Anti-spike CD8 specificities were favored by VDJdb matching, whose results missed private and CD4 specificities.

CDR3 length: 15 residues. Trimming removed 3 bases from V and 6 bases from J; junction bases left unmatched: 8. Germline CDR1 DFQATT, CDR2 SNEGSKA (reference sequence). Remarks on this clonotype: Its antigen remains unidentified.

Individual cDNA molecules were tagged with unique molecular identifiers, the study reported. One entry per CDR3 protein, called by TCRdb with MiXCR from the 5' RACE reads. The table lists approximately 80,000 distinct CDR3 sequences, 10% to 12% of them singletons. The clonotype comes from an adult who was a healthcare worker with PCR-confirmed SARS-CoV-2 infection or an uninfected control (not recorded which). The chain combines TRBV20-1 with TRBJ2-1; 10 nucleotides agree with TRBD2. The input for sequencing was whole blood, taken at baseline. The CDR3 loop reads CSASEPGLASNEQFF. The CDR3 DNA sequence: TGCAGTGCTAGTGAGCCGGGACTAGCGTCCAATGAGCAGTTCTTC.